This T cell receptor beta chain was retrieved from a study of cytomegalovirus exposure and HLA in healthy donors. Findings and limits, study-wide: The likely explanation for a cluster of highly shared sequence variants was sequencing artifact. Common viral pathogens seemed to be connected with several of the most significant clusters, according to a later analysis. As a later analysis revealed, most CMV-associated TCR beta chains appeared HLA-restricted. In a later analysis, TCR beta V- and J-gene trimming was associated with a missense DCLRE1C variant.

A remark on this clone: What it binds is unknown.

Amplification used 60 Vbeta primers and 13 Jbeta primers. Generated by immunoSEQ multiplex PCR, the TCRdb table keeps only in-frame clones and is missing some. The sample records 150,000 to 200,000 clones, roughly 70% being singletons. There are 14 residues in the CDR3. Trimming took 5 bases from V and 6 from J; bases not matched to a gene: 6. CDR1 and CDR2 (germline): LNHDA, SQIVND (reference sequence). Sequenced sample: PBMCs. This TCR derives from a man between 40 and 49 years old in good health and CMV-seropositive. The chain combines TRBV19 with TRBJ2-7; 11 positions match TRBD1. This CDR3 is CASSRRDRGFEQYF. The CDR3 DNA reads TGTGCCAGTAGTCGCCGGGACAGGGGGTTCGAGCAGTACTTC. Based on the CDR3 plus reference TRBV19 and TRBJ2-7, the full variable domain is DGGITQSPKYLFRKEGQNVTLSCEQNLNHDAMYWYRQDPGQGLRLIYYSQIVNDFQKGDIAEGYSVSREKKESFPLTVTSAQKNPTAFYLCASSRRDRGFEQYFGPGTRLTVT.